This TCR beta chain is from a study of blood T cell repertoires in COVID-19. The count of this clone is one. Measured with immunoSEQ multiplex PCR; TCRdb has only the in-frame clones, and not every one. This table holds some 110,000 clones, around 83% found once. CDR1 is LGHNA and CDR2 is YSLEER in the germline V gene. J was trimmed by 5 bases and V by 1 base; bases with no gene match: 6. The CDR3 is 16 residues long. The sequencing sample was made of peripheral blood. The sequence was collected from a man in his forties or fifties with acute or convalescent COVID-19. The rearrangement joins TRBV4-3 to TRBJ1-4, with 8 bases lining up with TRBD1. The CDR3 DNA sequence: TGCGCCAGCAGCCAAGTAGTCAGGGGGCTGAATGAAAAACTGTTTTTT. Translation: CASSQVVRGLNEKLFF.